This is a list of T cell receptor beta chains from one sample in a study of T cell responses to AZD1222 COVID-19 vaccine. Sequencing used immunoSEQ multiplex PCR; TCRdb keeps in-frame clones, though not all of them. The sample shows roughly 91,000 clones, roughly nine tenths of them seen only once. Sequenced here: peripheral blood, sampled on day 0 of AZD1222 vaccination. Source of these receptors: an adult in good health. Both conserved end residues are part of each CDR3. The order of the fields is V gene, J gene, D gene, clone size, CDR3 DNA, CDR3 protein. D genes are given only for firm matches. Size is omitted from some rows. Given values are once, few, many or a class for expanded clones.

V: TRBV4-3
J: TRBJ2-1
D: -
size: -
DNA: TGCGCCAGCAGCCAAGGTTCCTGGGGCGAGAGGGTCTACAATGAGCAGTTCTTC
CDR3: CASSQGSWGERVYNEQFF

V: TRBV10-3
J: TRBJ1-3
D: -
size: once
DNA: TGTGCCATCAGAGATCAAAGGGACTCTGGAAACACCATATATTTT
CDR3: CAIRDQRDSGNTIYF

V: TRBV3-1/TRBV3-2
J: TRBJ2-7
D: TRBD1
size: -
DNA: TGTGCCAGCAGCCGGGACAGGGTGAGGTACGAGCAGTACTTC
CDR3: CASSRDRVRYEQYF

V: TRBV4-3
J: TRBJ2-1
D: TRBD1
size: -
DNA: TGCGCCAGCAGCCAAGAGAGACAGGGGCGGTGGAATGAGCAGTTCTTC
CDR3: CASSQERQGRWNEQFF

V: TRBV18
J: TRBJ1-2
D: -
size: once
DNA: TGTGCCAGCTCACCCCCAGGGAACTATGGCTACACCTTC
CDR3: CASSPPGNYGYTF

V: TRBV4-1
J: TRBJ1-5
D: -
size: -
DNA: TGCGCCAGCAGCCAGGACGGTTATAGCAATCAGCCCCAGCATTTT
CDR3: CASSQDGYSNQPQHF

V: TRBV6-5
J: TRBJ1-1
D: TRBD1
size: -
DNA: TGTGCCAGCAGTTACCCAGGGGGCACTGAAGCTTTCTTT
CDR3: CASSYPGGTEAFF

V: TRBV6-1
J: TRBJ2-3
D: TRBD1
size: -
DNA: TGTGCCAGCAGTGCCTTGACAGGGGCGTCGGCAGATACGCAGTATTTT
CDR3: CASSALTGASADTQYF

V: TRBV7-9
J: TRBJ1-1
D: -
size: few
DNA: TGTGCCAGCAGCTTAGCGGCAGAGGAAGCTTTCTTT
CDR3: CASSLAAEEAFF

V: TRBV9
J: TRBJ2-2
D: -
size: -
DNA: TGTGCCAGCAGCGCAAAGACAGCCCCTAAAGGCACCGGGGAGCTGTTTTTT
CDR3: CASSAKTAPKGTGELFF

V: TRBV14
J: TRBJ2-1
D: TRBD2
size: -
DNA: TGTGCCAGCAGCCCCCAGCGGGGGATCTACAATGAGCAGTTCTTC
CDR3: CASSPQRGIYNEQFF

V: TRBV6-5
J: TRBJ2-3
D: -
size: -
DNA: TGTGCCAGCAGTTTACCTAACTCAGATACGCAGTATTTT
CDR3: CASSLPNSDTQYF

V: TRBV5-1
J: TRBJ2-2
D: TRBD2
size: -
DNA: TGCGCCAGCAGCCACAGCGGGGCCACCGGGGAGCTGTTTTTT
CDR3: CASSHSGATGELFF

V: TRBV7-2
J: TRBJ1-6
D: -
size: -
DNA: TGTGCCAGCAGCCGGGGGGCGAATTCACCCCTCCACTTT
CDR3: CASSRGANSPLHF

V: TRBV12-5
J: TRBJ1-3
D: -
size: -
DNA: TGTGCTAGTGGTTTGTGGCGGGGAAACACCATATATTTT
CDR3: CASGLWRGNTIYF

V: TRBV10-2
J: TRBJ1-1
D: -
size: -
DNA: TGCGCCAGCAGCCCAAGGGGGTCGGGCACTGAAGCTTTCTTT
CDR3: CASSPRGSGTEAFF

V: TRBV10-3
J: TRBJ2-1
D: -
size: -
DNA: TGTGCCATCAGTGACATTTCCAAGACCTACAATGAGCAGTTCTTC
CDR3: CAISDISKTYNEQFF

V: TRBV19
J: TRBJ2-7
D: -
size: -
DNA: TGTGCCAGTAGTATACAGGACACGGGAAGGAACGAGCAGTACTTC
CDR3: CASSIQDTGRNEQYF

V: TRBV10-3
J: TRBJ2-3
D: TRBD2
size: -
DNA: TGTGCCATCCAACCGACTAGCGGGAGGGCCGAAGATACGCAGTATTTT
CDR3: CAIQPTSGRAEDTQYF

V: TRBV27
J: TRBJ1-2
D: -
size: -
DNA: TGTGCCAGCACCTCAGGACCGGGGGGTGGCTACACCTTC
CDR3: CASTSGPGGGYTF

V: TRBV2
J: TRBJ2-3
D: TRBD1
size: -
DNA: TGTGCCAGCAGCACAACAGGGACAGGGATCGGGGCAGATACGCAGTATTTT
CDR3: CASSTTGTGIGADTQYF

V: TRBV18
J: TRBJ2-7
D: TRBD1
size: -
DNA: TGTGCCAGCTCACCACAGGGGACAGGGGGTACTTACGAGCAGTACTTC
CDR3: CASSPQGTGGTYEQYF

V: TRBV23-1
J: TRBJ2-5
D: TRBD2
size: -
DNA: TGCGCCAGCACTCGACTAGCGGGGGCCCCGGGGCAAGAGACCCAGTACTTC
CDR3: CASTRLAGAPGQETQYF

V: TRBV5-5
J: TRBJ2-5
D: -
size: -
DNA: TGTGCCAGCAGCTTGAGGGCCCTAGGTCAAGAGACCCAGTACTTC
CDR3: CASSLRALGQETQYF

V: TRBV19
J: TRBJ1-2
D: -
size: -
DNA: TGTGCCAGTAGTCCCCGGGACCTCTATGGCTACACCTTC
CDR3: CASSPRDLYGYTF

V: TRBV11-2
J: TRBJ2-6
D: -
size: -
DNA: TGTGCCAGCAGCTCCCAGGGTTCTACTGGGGCCAACGTCCTGACTTTC
CDR3: CASSSQGSTGANVLTF

V: TRBV3-1/TRBV3-2
J: TRBJ2-7
D: -
size: -
DNA: TGTGCCAGCAGCCAAGGTCCGGGACCGGCCTACGAGCAGTACTTC
CDR3: CASSQGPGPAYEQYF

V: TRBV20-1
J: TRBJ1-1
D: -
size: -
DNA: TGCAGTGCTAGTCCTCAGGGGACCACTGAAGCTTTCTTT
CDR3: CSASPQGTTEAFF

V: TRBV7-9
J: TRBJ2-2
D: -
size: -
DNA: TGTGCCAGCAGCTTCGGGGGATCGCCCACCGGGGAGCTGTTTTTT
CDR3: CASSFGGSPTGELFF

V: TRBV30
J: TRBJ1-5
D: -
size: -
DNA: TGTGCCTGGAGTGTAAAAGTCGACTGGGATCAGCCCCAGCATTTT
CDR3: CAWSVKVDWDQPQHF

V: TRBV11-3
J: TRBJ2-1
D: -
size: -
DNA: TGTGCCAGCAGCGGACGAGACGGGAGCTCCTACAATGAGCAGTTCTTC
CDR3: CASSGRDGSSYNEQFF

V: TRBV30
J: TRBJ1-2
D: -
size: -
DNA: TGTGCCTGGAGGGCAGAGACTCACTATGGCTACACCTTC
CDR3: CAWRAETHYGYTF

V: TRBV2
J: TRBJ1-1
D: TRBD1
size: -
DNA: TGTGCCAGCAGGTTAGGGACAGGGGGCCAAGCTTTCTTT
CDR3: CASRLGTGGQAFF

V: TRBV27
J: TRBJ1-6
D: -
size: -
DNA: TGTGCCAGCAGTTTAGTTCGGGGGAACTCACCCCTCCACTTT
CDR3: CASSLVRGNSPLHF

V: TRBV20-1
J: TRBJ2-7
D: TRBD2
size: -
DNA: TGCAGTGCTAGTATAGCGGGATTTAGCTCCTACGAGCAGTACTTC
CDR3: CSASIAGFSSYEQYF

V: TRBV7-2
J: TRBJ2-1
D: -
size: -
DNA: TGTGCCAGCAGCTTAGTCGCTAATGAGCAGTTCTTC
CDR3: CASSLVANEQFF

V: TRBV6-4
J: TRBJ2-1
D: TRBD2
size: -
DNA: TGTGCCAGCAGCGTCGATGGGACTAGGGGTACTGAGCAGTTCTTC
CDR3: CASSVDGTRGTEQFF

V: TRBV5-8
J: TRBJ1-3
D: -
size: -
DNA: TGTGCCAGCAGCTTGGGAGACAGCTCTGGAAACACCATATATTTT
CDR3: CASSLGDSSGNTIYF

V: TRBV27
J: TRBJ1-1
D: -
size: -
DNA: TGTGCCAGCAGTTTAAGAGGGAATAGGAACCAAGCTTTCTTT
CDR3: CASSLRGNRNQAFF

V: TRBV20-1
J: TRBJ2-3
D: -
size: few
DNA: TGCAGTGCTAGAGATCAAGATACGCAGTATTTT
CDR3: CSARDQDTQYF

V: TRBV30
J: TRBJ1-1
D: TRBD1
size: once
DNA: TGTGCCTGGAGTCCAAAACAGGGGTTCAACACTGAAGCTTTCTTT
CDR3: CAWSPKQGFNTEAFF

V: TRBV7-2
J: TRBJ2-5
D: -
size: -
DNA: TGTGCCAGCAGCTTGGGTGGGGTAAAGACCCAGTACTTC
CDR3: CASSLGGVKTQYF

V: TRBV2
J: TRBJ2-7
D: TRBD2
size: -
DNA: TGTGCCAGCAAGCGGGCGGGAGTCTACGAGCAGTACTTC
CDR3: CASKRAGVYEQYF

V: TRBV5-6
J: TRBJ1-2
D: -
size: once
DNA: TGTGCCAGCAGCTTGCGAGGGCATTACGGCGGGGGCTACACCTTC
CDR3: CASSLRGHYGGGYTF

V: TRBV6-5
J: TRBJ1-4
D: -
size: few
DNA: TGTGCCAGCAGAGGGGTAGGGGAAAAACTGTTTTTT
CDR3: CASRGVGEKLFF

V: TRBV12-3/TRBV12-4
J: TRBJ1-2
D: -
size: few
DNA: TGTGCCAGCAGCCCTCGTAACTATGGCTACACCTTC
CDR3: CASSPRNYGYTF

V: TRBV14
J: TRBJ2-2
D: -
size: -
DNA: TGTGCCACCAACCCGGGGAGAGTGAACACCGGGGAGCTGTTTTTT
CDR3: CATNPGRVNTGELFF

V: TRBV3-1/TRBV3-2
J: TRBJ2-3
D: -
size: once
DNA: TGTGCCAGCAGGGCTGATGTTGGTACGCAGTATTTT
CDR3: CASRADVGTQYF

V: TRBV19
J: TRBJ2-1
D: -
size: -
DNA: TGTGCCAGTAGTACCGGGACGGGTACCTACAATGAGCAGTTCTTC
CDR3: CASSTGTGTYNEQFF

V: TRBV5-5
J: TRBJ1-1
D: TRBD1
size: once
DNA: TGTGCCAGCAGCTTGGCCCTTAGGACAGGGGCGAACACTGAAGCTTTCTTT
CDR3: CASSLALRTGANTEAFF

V: TRBV15
J: TRBJ1-6
D: -
size: -
DNA: TGTGCCACCAAGAGCTCGGAGGGGCCCTATTTTAATTCACCCCTCCACTTT
CDR3: CATKSSEGPYFNSPLHF

V: TRBV11-2
J: TRBJ2-1
D: -
size: once
DNA: TGTGCCAGCAGCTTAGAGTCAGTATTCCCAAGGCAGTTCTTC
CDR3: CASSLESVFPRQFF

V: TRBV4-3
J: TRBJ2-1
D: -
size: -
DNA: TGCGCCAGCAGCCATTTAGTGGAAAGGGAGCAGTTCTTC
CDR3: CASSHLVEREQFF

V: TRBV7-9
J: TRBJ2-7
D: TRBD1
size: -
DNA: TGTGCCAGCAGCTTCACAGGGGGCGCATCCTACGAGCAGTACTTC
CDR3: CASSFTGGASYEQYF

V: TRBV7-2
J: TRBJ2-7
D: TRBD2
size: -
DNA: TGTGCCAGCAGCTATGATAGCGGGAGGCCTGGTGAGGAGCAGTACTTC
CDR3: CASSYDSGRPGEEQYF

V: TRBV7-2
J: TRBJ2-3
D: -
size: once
DNA: TGTGCCAGCAGAACGGGCCGTAGGAATGCAGATACGCAGTATTTT
CDR3: CASRTGRRNADTQYF

V: TRBV6-1
J: TRBJ2-1
D: TRBD2
size: -
DNA: TGTGCCAGCAGTTTAGCGGGGGGGCTTAATGAGCAGTTCTTC
CDR3: CASSLAGGLNEQFF

V: TRBV5-6
J: TRBJ2-7
D: TRBD1
size: -
DNA: TGTGCCAGCAGCCCGGCCGGGACAGGGGCACACGAGCAGTACTTC
CDR3: CASSPAGTGAHEQYF

V: TRBV28
J: TRBJ2-7
D: -
size: -
DNA: TGTGCCAGCAGTAAGACAGGATCATACTCCTACGAGCAGTACTTC
CDR3: CASSKTGSYSYEQYF